This T cell receptor (beta chain) was retrieved from a study of CD8+CD57+ T cells in acquired aplastic anemia. Across the study: Mean yield of DNA from sorted CD4+ and CD8+ cells was 3 to 3.5 ug. Study-level findings and limits: Patients and controls were found to share 25 to 35 CD8+ CDR3 sequences.

Germline assignment: CDR1 SGHDT and CDR2 YYEEEE. The CDR3 runs 15 residues. V shed 0 bases, J shed 6 bases, and the junction held 6 bases outside the gene matches. This clonotype was observed at least ten times. The antigen is not known. Genomic DNA served as template for TCR beta VDJ and CDR3 profiling. TCRdb used MiXCR to reprocess the reads, holding one entry per CDR3 protein. Of 260,000 or so distinct CDR3 sequences detected, around 46% appear once; the ten largest clones hold roughly 8%. Before being chosen for sequencing, patients had shown CD8+CD57+ cell expansion by flow cytometry. Receipt of therapy had not occurred in any patient by the time of blood sampling.

The J gene is TRBJ2-1, the V gene TRBV5-6, with TRBD2 identical over 7 bases. This clonotype was sampled from a human donor with aplastic anemia. The source material was sorted CD4+, CD8+, or CD8+CD57+ T cells (not recorded which) from PBMCs. CDR3 DNA sequence: TGTGCCAGCAGCTTGGAGCGGGGCAGAGCCAATGAGCAGTTCTTC. Amino acids: CASSLERGRANEQFF. Drawing the rest from reference TRBV5-6 and TRBJ2-1, the complete variable domain is DAGVTQSPTHLIKTRGQQVTLRCSPKSGHDTVSWYQQALGQGPQFIFQYYEEEERQRGNFPDRFSGHQFPNYSSELNVNALLLGDSALYLCASSLERGRANEQFFGPGTRLTVL.